This T cell receptor (beta chain) emerged from a study of blood T cells in healthy people across ages. Details on this clonotype: Its antigen is as yet unknown.

The V and J ends lost 1 base and 3 bases respectively, with 13 bases between them. Germline CDR1 SEHNR, CDR2 FQNEAQ (reference sequence). The CDR3 has 15 amino acids. Primed by a sample-barcoded 5' primer and a J-beta primer mix, a second PCR proceeded for roughly 6 to 12 cycles. TCRdb re-analysed the 5' RACE reads in MiXCR, keeping a single row per CDR3 protein. The data show 1.4 million or so distinct CDR3 sequences, with 40% to 45% seen just once and about 4.1% held by the top ten. Per-sample yields of isolated PBMCs were at least 6 million. Each sample yielded at least 5 micrograms of PBMC total RNA. Study results and caveats: With age, beta diversity per million T cells declined roughly linearly, significantly by 30 to 40.

This clonotype was obtained from a woman between 18 and 29 years old in good health. This chain joins TRBV7-9 and TRBJ2-7; weak D call: TRBD1 (7 bases). Sequenced input: blood. This chain's CDR3 is CASSLGGDRNYEQYF. DNA of the CDR3: TGTGCCAGCAGCTTAGGGGGGGACAGAAACTACGAGCAGTACTTC.